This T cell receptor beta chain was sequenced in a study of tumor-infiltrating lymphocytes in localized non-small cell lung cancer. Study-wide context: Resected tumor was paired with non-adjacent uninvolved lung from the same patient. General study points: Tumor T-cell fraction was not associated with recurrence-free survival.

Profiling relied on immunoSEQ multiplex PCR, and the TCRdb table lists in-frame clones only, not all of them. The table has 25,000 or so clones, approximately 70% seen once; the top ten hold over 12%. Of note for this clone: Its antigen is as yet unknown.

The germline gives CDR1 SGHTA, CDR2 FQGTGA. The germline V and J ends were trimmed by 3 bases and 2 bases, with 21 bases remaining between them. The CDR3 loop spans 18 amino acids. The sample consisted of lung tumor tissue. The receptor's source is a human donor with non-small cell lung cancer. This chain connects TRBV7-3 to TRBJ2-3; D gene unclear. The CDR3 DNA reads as TGTGCCAGCAGCTTGGGATTGACAAGTTCCCAAGACACAGATACGCAGTATTTT. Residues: CASSLGLTSSQDTDTQYF.